A selection of T cell receptor beta chains follows, all from one sample in a study of blood T cells in healthy people across ages. Each CDR3 protein gets one entry after TCRdb re-called the 5' RACE reads with MiXCR. This table holds fewer than 900,000 distinct CDR3 sequences, roughly 49% found once. The sample consisted of blood. These receptor sequences come from a woman aged 60-70 years in good health. The CDR3 runs from the conserved cysteine through the conserved F or W. Fields, in order: D gene, J gene, V gene, clone size, CDR3 DNA, CDR3 protein. The D gene is left open where the match is weak. A row's size may be missing; if present it is once, few, many or a size class.

>NA|TRBJ1-2|TRBV20-1|NA
TGCAGTGCCCCAAGAGGCTGTGGCTACACCTTC
CSAPRGCGYTF
>NA|TRBJ2-1|TRBV7-3|NA
TGTGCCAGCAGCCCAATCCCGGGATCGAACCAAGGCGAGCAGTTCTTC
CASSPIPGSNQGEQFF
>NA|TRBJ2-1|TRBV5-1|NA
TGCGCCAGCAAAAGGATAGGCTACAATGAGCAGTTCTTC
CASKRIGYNEQFF
>NA|TRBJ2-3|TRBV20-1|few
TGCAGTGGCCGGGTTCCGGGGGATACGCAGTATTTT
CSGRVPGDTQYF
>NA|TRBJ2-1|TRBV20-1|once
TGCAGTGTAGAAGTCAGGGGGGGGCCCTCCTACAATGAGCAGTTCTTC
CSVEVRGGPSYNEQFF
>NA|TRBJ1-2|TRBV2|NA
TGTGCCAGCAGCGCGGGACACATAACCAACTATGGCTACACCTTC
CASSAGHITNYGYTF
>NA|TRBJ2-5|TRBV28|NA
TGTGCCAGCATTTTCCAGGGGGGGGAGACCCAGTACTTC
CASIFQGGETQYF
>TRBD1|TRBJ2-7|TRBV9|many
TGTGCCAGCAGCCCAAAGGACAGGGGGCTGGGTGAGCAGTACTTC
CASSPKDRGLGEQYF
>NA|TRBJ2-1|TRBV5-1|NA
TGCGCCAGCAGCCCGGCGCGGGGTGCGGGGAATGAGCAGTCCTTC
CASSPARGAGNEQSF
>NA|TRBJ2-7|TRBV30|once
TGTGCCTGGACGAGGGGACCCACCTACGAGCAGTACTTC
CAWTRGPTYEQYF
>NA|TRBJ1-4|TRBV5-1|NA
TGCGCCAGCAGAAATAGTAATGAAAAACTGTTTTTT
CASRNSNEKLFF